Each of the 24 T cell receptor beta chains below was sequenced from the same sample in a study of blood T cell repertoires in COVID-19. Assay: immunoSEQ multiplex PCR; the TCRdb copy retains only in-frame clones and omits some. The table lists under 150,000 clones, over 85% of them singletons. Sequences were obtained from peripheral blood. These receptors were collected from a man aged 55-75 years with COVID-19, enrolled during active disease.

The rearrangement uses TRBV10-1 and TRBJ2-1, with TRBD1 identical over 9 bases. CDR1 is WNHNN and CDR2 is SYGVQD in the germline V gene (reference sequence). Unmatched junction bases numbered 11, after V lost 5 bases and J lost 6 bases. This CDR3 contains 16 residues. The CDR3 DNA is TGCGCCAGCAGTTCGTCGGACAGGGGTTTTCTCAATGAGCAGTTCTTC. This translates into CASSSSDRGFLNEQFF.

The chain combines TRBV6-5 with TRBJ1-5, with D tentatively TRBD1 (5 bases). Deletions cut 7 bases from V and 7 bases from J, with 14 bases between. CDR1 is MNHEY, CDR2 SVGAGI, per germline. There are 13 residues in the CDR3. The CDR3 sequence is CASTGGVGQPQHF. CDR3 nucleotides: TGTGCCAGCACGGGAGGGGTAGGCCAGCCCCAGCATTTT.

The table lists this clone with a count of one. The V call is TRBV19, the J call TRBJ1-1; weak D call: TRBD1 (5 bases). Germline V gives CDR1 LNHDA, CDR2 SQIVND (reference sequence). This CDR3 is 14 amino acids long. The V and J ends lost 8 bases and 3 bases respectively, with 16 bases between them. CDR3 amino acids: CASRSGMDDTEAFF. The CDR3 nucleotides read TGTGCCAGTCGATCAGGGATGGATGACACTGAAGCTTTCTTT.

This clone was seen only once. The chain combines TRBV6-5 with TRBJ1-2; a possible D gene is TRBD1 (5 bases). The CDR3 loop spans 14 amino acids. V lost 6 bases and J lost 1, with 12 bases in between. Germline V gene lookup returns CDR1 MNHEY and CDR2 SVGAGI. CDR3 coding DNA: TGTGCCAGCAGCTACCGACAGCGTAACTATGGCTACACCTTC. Its protein is CASSYRQRNYGYTF.

This chain joins TRBV3-1 (or the pseudogene TRBV3-2) and TRBJ2-1; D possibly corresponds to TRBD1 (7 bases). The CDR3 runs to 19 residues. The V end lost 2 bases, the J end lost 6 bases, and 26 bases lay between the germline ends. Germline CDR1 is LGHDT and CDR2 is YNNKEL (reference sequence). CDR3 DNA: TGTGCCAGCAGCCAAACCCCAGGCAGGGGGACTTCCGACTTCAATGAGCAGTTCTTC. Amino acid sequence: CASSQTPGRGTSDFNEQFF.

The chain recombines TRBV2 with TRBJ1-5; 11 bases fit TRBD1. The CDR3 loop spans 15 amino acids. Germline CDR1 and CDR2: SNHLY and FYNNEI. V shed 4 bases, J shed 4 bases, and the junction held 3 bases outside the gene matches. As DNA, the CDR3 is TGTGCCAGCAGTGGGACAGGGGGCTTTAATCAGCCCCAGCATTTT. Translated, it gives CASSGTGGFNQPQHF.

This sequence joins TRBV3-1 (or the pseudogene TRBV3-2) and TRBJ2-1; 9 bases map to TRBD2. With V trimmed by 0 bases and J by 14 bases, 5 bases remained unmatched. The V gene's germline CDR1 is LGHDT and CDR2 YNNKEL (reference sequence). The CDR3 runs to 13 residues. CDR3 sequence (DNA): TGTGCCAGCAGCCAAGATGTTATAGCGGGGGAGTTCTTC. It translates to CASSQDVIAGEFF.

The CDR3 sequence is CASSVVGSSYNEQFF. CDR3 sequence (DNA): TGTGCCAGCAGCGTAGTCGGGAGCTCCTACAATGAGCAGTTCTTC. The V gene is TRBV9, the J gene TRBJ2-1; TRBD2 is a possible D gene (6 bases). V was cut by 0 bases and J by 0 bases, with 7 bases left in between. Germline assignment: CDR1 SGDLS and CDR2 YYNGEE. The CDR3 runs 15 residues.

The V gene is TRBV3-1 (or the pseudogene TRBV3-2), the J gene TRBJ2-7; TRBD1 might be the D (5 bases). CDR1 and CDR2 from the germline V gene are LGHDT and YNNKEL (reference sequence). V lost 3 bases, J lost 0 bases, and 9 bases lay in between. The CDR3 spans 14 residues. The CDR3 nucleotides are TGTGCCAGCAGCCAGGGAAGGGGCTCCTACGAGCAGTACTTC. It codes for CASSQGRGSYEQYF.

This chain joins TRBV3-1 (or the pseudogene TRBV3-2) and TRBJ2-2, with D unresolved. Trimming left V 0 bases short and J 5 bases short, with 7 bases between. This CDR3 spans 14 amino acids. From germline, CDR1 is LGHDT and CDR2 YNNKEL (reference sequence). As DNA, the CDR3 is TGTGCCAGCAGCCAAGAAAGGCGGACCGGGGAGCTGTTTTTT. As protein: CASSQERRTGELFF.

This chain joins TRBV3-1 (or the pseudogene TRBV3-2) and TRBJ2-7; D perhaps matches TRBD1 (6 bases). The CDR3 has 16 residues. Germline CDR1 reads LGHDT; CDR2 reads YNNKEL (reference sequence). Trimming shortened V by 3 bases and J by 6 bases, and 21 bases separated the two germline ends. The CDR3 DNA follows: TGTGCCAGCAGCCAGGACCCAGGGGACACGGTAGGCGAGCAGTACTTC. Amino acids: CASSQDPGDTVGEQYF.

The chain joins TRBV18 to TRBJ2-2, with TRBD2 matching over 14 bases. The ends lost 3 bases at V and 7 bases at J; junction bases unmatched: 4. Germline V gene lookup returns CDR1 KGHSH and CDR2 LQKENI. This CDR3 has 16 amino acids. The CDR3 loop is CASSPGTSGSGGELFF. CDR3 DNA sequence: TGTGCCAGCTCACCCGGGACTAGCGGGAGCGGCGGGGAGCTGTTTTTT.

This chain links TRBV6-5 with TRBJ2-5; D perhaps matches TRBD2 (5 bases). The CDR3 has 12 residues. V dropped 5 bases and J dropped 7 bases, with 11 bases sitting between them. CDR1 and CDR2 (germline): MNHEY, SVGAGI. This chain's CDR3 is CASSPREGTQYF. The CDR3, as DNA: TGTGCCAGCAGTCCCCGGGAAGGGACCCAGTACTTC.

The gene calls are TRBV7-9 and TRBJ2-7; D is possibly TRBD2 (5 bases). V was trimmed by 0 bases and J by 5 bases, leaving 20 bases between them. CDR1 and CDR2 from the germline V gene are SEHNR and FQNEAQ (reference sequence). The CDR3 totals 17 residues. Here the CDR3 reads CASSLALGTEAINEQYF. Here the CDR3 DNA reads TGTGCCAGCAGCTTAGCGCTGGGCACGGAGGCAATCAACGAGCAGTACTTC. The variable domain in full, completed from reference TRBV7-9 and TRBJ2-7, reads DTGVSQNPRHKITKRGQNVTFRCDPISEHNRLYWYRQTLGQGPEFLTYFQNEAQLEKSRLLSDRFSAERPKGSFSTLEIQRTEQGDSAMYLCASSLALGTEAINEQYFGPGTRLTVT.

A remark on this clone: This CDR3 is also generated by other DNA sequences in the sample. The CDR3 spells CATSDSTTGNTEAFF. For the CDR3, the DNA is TGTGCCACCAGTGATTCAACGACAGGCAACACTGAAGCTTTCTTT. The J gene is TRBJ1-1, the V gene TRBV24-1; TRBD1 might be the D (6 bases). Germline loops: CDR1 KGHDR, CDR2 SFDVKD. V lost 2 bases to trimming and J lost 2 bases, with 11 bases between them. The CDR3 runs 15 residues.

The V call is TRBV12-5, the J call TRBJ2-3, with 10 nucleotides matching TRBD2. The germline V gene encodes CDR1 LGHNT and CDR2 FRNRAP. The CDR3 runs 15 residues. Germline trimming cut 6 bases from V and 11 bases from J; bases unmatched to any gene: 14. The CDR3 sequence: CASGRTSGSEGGQYF. In DNA form, the CDR3 reads TGTGCTAGTGGGAGGACTAGCGGATCGGAGGGCGGGCAGTATTTT.

The V and J genes are TRBV7-2 and TRBJ2-3; D not certain. The germline V gene encodes CDR1 SGHTA and CDR2 FQGNSA. The CDR3 runs 14 residues. Trimming took 1 base from V and 4 from J, leaving 9 bases between them. CDR3 bases: TGTGCCAGCAGCTTAGGCAGTGTGGCAGATACGCAGTATTTT. Amino acid sequence: CASSLGSVADTQYF.

V usage is TRBV6-5 and J usage is TRBJ1-3; no definite D call. Trimming removed 6 bases from V and 0 bases from J, with 6 bases in between. The CDR3 sequence is 13 residues long. Germline lookup yields CDR1 MNHEY and CDR2 SVGAGI. CDR3 coding DNA: TGTGCCAGCAGGGCTAGCTCTGGAAACACCATATATTTT. Its translation: CASRASSGNTIYF.

The table lists this clone with a few counts. The V gene is TRBV5-5, the J gene TRBJ2-7; 8 bases match TRBD1. J was trimmed by 0 bases and V by 4 bases; bases with no gene match: 9. Germline CDR1 reads SGHKS; CDR2 reads YYEKEE (reference sequence). The CDR3 extends over 16 amino acids. CDR3 sequence: CASSPPQGASSYEQYF. The CDR3 DNA is TGTGCCAGCAGCCCTCCCCAGGGGGCGAGCTCCTACGAGCAGTACTTC. The variable domain in full, with the rest retrieved from reference TRBV5-5 and TRBJ2-7, is DAGVTQSPTHLIKTRGQQVTLRCSPISGHKSVSWYQQVLGQGPQFIFQYYEKEERGRGNFPDRFSARQFPNYSSELNVNALLLGDSALYLCASSPPQGASSYEQYFGPGTRLTVT.

The V gene is TRBV19, the J gene TRBJ1-1; 9 nucleotides line up with TRBD1. CDR1 and CDR2 (germline): LNHDA, SQIVND (reference sequence). Trimming removed 4 bases from V and 5 bases from J; junction bases left unmatched: 5. The CDR3 runs 14 residues. CDR3 sequence reads: CASSTTGGGTEAFF. CDR3 DNA: TGTGCCAGTAGTACCACAGGGGGCGGAACTGAAGCTTTCTTT.

This chain joins TRBV6-2 or TRBV6-3 and TRBJ2-1; no firm D call. This CDR3 spans 12 amino acids. Germline CDR1 reads MNHEY; CDR2 reads SVGEGT. Trimming shortened V by 0 bases and J by 15 bases, and 12 bases separated the two germline ends. CDR3 in DNA: TGTGCCAGCAGTTACTCCGACTCTAAACGGTTCTTC. This translates into CASSYSDSKRFF.

CDR3 nucleotides: TGTGCCAGCAGCTTATCTAGCGGCTACGAGCAGTACTTC. Its protein product is CASSLSSGYEQYF. V gene TRBV11-3 combines with J gene TRBJ2-7; 7 bases line up with TRBD2. The CDR3 has 13 amino acids. With 2 bases clipped from V and 3 bases from J, the junction kept 1 base outside the gene matches. Per the germline V gene, CDR1 is SGHNT and CDR2 is YENEEA.

V gene TRBV6-1 combines with J gene TRBJ2-2; the match to TRBD1 covers 7 bases. This CDR3 region has 16 residues. The junction had 13 bases not matched to a gene; V was cut back by 3 bases and J by 9 bases. Germline loops: CDR1 MNHNS, CDR2 SASEGT. The CDR3 is CASSDLWTGRGWELFF. CDR3 coding DNA: TGTGCCAGCAGTGACCTCTGGACAGGTCGTGGGTGGGAGCTGTTTTTT.

V gene TRBV4-2 combines with J gene TRBJ2-1; TRBD1 agrees at 7 bases. The V segment lost 4 bases and the J segment 5 bases; nucleotides outside the gene matches: 2. Germline-derived CDR1 and CDR2 are LGHNA and YNFKEQ. This CDR3 has 13 residues. This CDR3 reads CASSPTGNNEQFF. CDR3 sequence (DNA): TGTGCCAGCAGCCCGACAGGGAACAATGAGCAGTTCTTC.